This section outlines one TCR beta chain sequence together with its context. The CDR3 runs 15 residues. TCRdb keeps only in-frame clones here, not all; method: immunoSEQ multiplex PCR. The sample lists roughly 220,000 clones, around 84% seen once, with 6.8% in the top ten. This entry comes from a study of blood T cell repertoires in COVID-19. The TCR was taken from a woman in her 40s who had recovered from COVID-19. This chain joins TRBV21-1 and TRBJ2-7; the table gives TRBD1 as D, unverified against the DNA. TRBV21-1 is a pseudogene locus. Sequencing used PBMCs or T cells enriched from blood (not recorded which). CDR3 loop: CATASRGQGANEQYF. Here the CDR3 DNA reads TGTGCCACCGCGAGTCGGGGACAGGGGGCTAACGAGCAGTACTTC.